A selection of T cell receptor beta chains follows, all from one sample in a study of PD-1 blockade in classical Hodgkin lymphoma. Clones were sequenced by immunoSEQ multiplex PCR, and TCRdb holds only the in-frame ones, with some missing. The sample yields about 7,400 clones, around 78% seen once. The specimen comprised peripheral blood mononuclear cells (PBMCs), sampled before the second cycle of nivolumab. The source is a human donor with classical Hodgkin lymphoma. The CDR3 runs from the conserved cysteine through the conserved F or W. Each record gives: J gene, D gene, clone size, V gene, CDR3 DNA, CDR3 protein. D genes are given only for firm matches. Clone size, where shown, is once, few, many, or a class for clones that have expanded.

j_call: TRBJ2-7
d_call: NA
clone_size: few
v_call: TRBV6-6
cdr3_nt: TGTGCCAGCAGTTACTCGGGCAGGGGGGATTCCTACGAGCAGTACTTC
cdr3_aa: CASSYSGRGDSYEQYF

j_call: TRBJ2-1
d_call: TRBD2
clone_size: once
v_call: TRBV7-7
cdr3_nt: TGTGCTAGCAGCTTGGGGACGGGGGGACTAGCCCCCAATGAGCAGTTCTTC
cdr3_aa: CASSLGTGGLAPNEQFF

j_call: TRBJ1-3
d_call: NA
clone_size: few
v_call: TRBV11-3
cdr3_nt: TGTGCCAGCAGCTCGCCGGATACTGGAAACACCATATATTTT
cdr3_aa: CASSSPDTGNTIYF

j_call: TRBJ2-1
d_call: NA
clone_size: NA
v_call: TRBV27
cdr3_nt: TGTGCCAGCAGTTTAGCGACTGGTTACAATGAGCAGTTCTTC
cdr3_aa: CASSLATGYNEQFF

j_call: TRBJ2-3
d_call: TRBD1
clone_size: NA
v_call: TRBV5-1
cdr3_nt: TGCGCCAGCAGCTTGGCTTCAGGGGGCGCAGATACGCAGTATTTT
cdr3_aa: CASSLASGGADTQYF

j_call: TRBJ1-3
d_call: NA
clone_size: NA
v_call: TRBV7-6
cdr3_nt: TGTGCCAGCACCCCGACAGTTAGCTCTGGAAACACCATATATTTT
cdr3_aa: CASTPTVSSGNTIYF

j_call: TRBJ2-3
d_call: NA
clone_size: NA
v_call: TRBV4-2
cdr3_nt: TGTGCCAGCAGCCAAGAAGCCAGCACAGATACGCAGTATTTT
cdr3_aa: CASSQEASTDTQYF

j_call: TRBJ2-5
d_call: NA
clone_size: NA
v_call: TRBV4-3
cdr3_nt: TGCGCCAGCAGCCAAGATCTAAACAGGGTCGGCCAAGAGACCCAGTACTTC
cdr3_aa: CASSQDLNRVGQETQYF

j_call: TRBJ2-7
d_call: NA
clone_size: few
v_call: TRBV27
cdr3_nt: TGTGCCAGCAGTTCTAACTACGAGCAGTACTTC
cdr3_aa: CASSSNYEQYF

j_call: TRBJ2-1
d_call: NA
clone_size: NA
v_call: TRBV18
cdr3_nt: TGTGCCAGCTCACCACCGCCAACGGGTAATGAGCAGTTCTTC
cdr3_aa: CASSPPPTGNEQFF

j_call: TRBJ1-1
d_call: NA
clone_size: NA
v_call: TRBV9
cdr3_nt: TGTGCCAGCAGCACACAACCCAGGGGTGAAGCTTTCTTT
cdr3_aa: CASSTQPRGEAFF

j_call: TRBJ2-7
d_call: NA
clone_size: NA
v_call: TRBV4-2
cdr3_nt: TGTGCCAGCAGCCAGGCCGCTGGATCCTCCTACGAGCAGTACTTC
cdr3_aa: CASSQAAGSSYEQYF

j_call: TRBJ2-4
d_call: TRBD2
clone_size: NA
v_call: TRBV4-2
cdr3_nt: TGTGCCAGCAGCCAAGAACTAGCGGGAGGCCCAGCCAAAAACATTCAGTACTTC
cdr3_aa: CASSQELAGGPAKNIQYF

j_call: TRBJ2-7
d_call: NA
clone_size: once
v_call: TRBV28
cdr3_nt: TGTGCCAGCAGCCTCTGGGGAAGCGAGCAGTACTTC
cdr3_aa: CASSLWGSEQYF

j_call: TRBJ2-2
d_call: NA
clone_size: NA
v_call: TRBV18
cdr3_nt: TGTGCCAGCTCACCAAGGACGGGGGTGGAAACCGGGGAGCTGTTTTTT
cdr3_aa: CASSPRTGVETGELFF

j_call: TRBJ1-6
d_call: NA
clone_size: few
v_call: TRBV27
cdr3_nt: TGTGCCAGCAGCTTTACCTCCGGGACGGTAAATTCACCCCTCCACTTT
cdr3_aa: CASSFTSGTVNSPLHF

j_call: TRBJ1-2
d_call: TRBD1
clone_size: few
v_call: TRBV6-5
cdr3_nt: TGTGCCAGCAGTTACCTCCAGGGGGGGGCGCCGGGCTACACCTTC
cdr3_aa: CASSYLQGGAPGYTF

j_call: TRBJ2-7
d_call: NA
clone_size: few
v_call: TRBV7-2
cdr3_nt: TGTGCCAGCAGCTTAACCCCTTCCGTCTCCTACGAGCAGTACTTC
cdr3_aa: CASSLTPSVSYEQYF

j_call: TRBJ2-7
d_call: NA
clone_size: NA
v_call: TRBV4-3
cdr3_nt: TGCGCCAGCAGCCAAGCCTACATGGGAGGCTACGAGCAGTACTTC
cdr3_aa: CASSQAYMGGYEQYF

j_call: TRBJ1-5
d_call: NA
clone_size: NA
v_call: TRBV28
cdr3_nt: TGTGCCAGCAGTTTCGCAGGGCCGAGGCCAGCCCAGCATTTT
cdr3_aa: CASSFAGPRPAQHF

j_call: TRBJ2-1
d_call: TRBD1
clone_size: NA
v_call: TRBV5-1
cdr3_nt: TGCGCCAGCAGCCCACAGGGACAGGGCTACAATGAGCAGTTCTTC
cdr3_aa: CASSPQGQGYNEQFF

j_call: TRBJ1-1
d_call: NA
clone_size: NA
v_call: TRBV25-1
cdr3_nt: TGTGCCAGCAGTCTTCCCGGGACACGGAACACTGAAGCTTTCTTT
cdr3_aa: CASSLPGTRNTEAFF

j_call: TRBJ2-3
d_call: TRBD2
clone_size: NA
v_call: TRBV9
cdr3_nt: TGTGCCAGCAGCGTAGGGCAAGGACTAGCGGGAGAAACAGATACGCAGTATTTT
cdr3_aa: CASSVGQGLAGETDTQYF

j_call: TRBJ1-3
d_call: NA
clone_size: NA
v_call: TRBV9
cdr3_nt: TGTGCCAGCAGCCAAATAGGGGGGTCTGGAAACACCATATATTTT
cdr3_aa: CASSQIGGSGNTIYF

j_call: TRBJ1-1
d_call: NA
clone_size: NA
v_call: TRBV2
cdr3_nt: TGTGCCAGCAGCGTATTAGGCACTGAAGCTTTCTTT
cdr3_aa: CASSVLGTEAFF

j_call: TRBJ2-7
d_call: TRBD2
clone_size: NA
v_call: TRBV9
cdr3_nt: TGTGCCAGCAGCGTAGGTGGTAGCGGGAGCCTCTACGAGCAGTACTTC
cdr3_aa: CASSVGGSGSLYEQYF

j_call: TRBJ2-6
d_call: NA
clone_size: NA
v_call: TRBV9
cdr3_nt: TGTGCCAGCAGCGTAGGCACCTACTCTGGGGCCAACGTCCTGACTTTC
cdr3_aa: CASSVGTYSGANVLTF

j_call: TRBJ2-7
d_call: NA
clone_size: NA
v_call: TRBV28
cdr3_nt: TGTGCCAGCAGTTGGGCCTTCTACGAGCAGTACTTC
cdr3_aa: CASSWAFYEQYF

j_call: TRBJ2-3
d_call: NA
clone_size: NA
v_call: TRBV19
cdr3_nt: TGTGCCAGTAGTCGATCGACCAGGGCTAGCACAGATACGCAGTATTTT
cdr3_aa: CASSRSTRASTDTQYF

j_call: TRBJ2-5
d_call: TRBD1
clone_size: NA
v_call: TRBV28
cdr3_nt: TGTGCCAGCAGTTTAGTAGCAGGGACAGGGACCCAGTACTTC
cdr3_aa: CASSLVAGTGTQYF

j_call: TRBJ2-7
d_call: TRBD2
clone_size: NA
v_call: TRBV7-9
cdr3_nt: TGTGCCAGCAGTTCGACAGGGCCTGCGGGAGGGCATCAGGACGAGCAGTACTTC
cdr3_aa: CASSSTGPAGGHQDEQYF

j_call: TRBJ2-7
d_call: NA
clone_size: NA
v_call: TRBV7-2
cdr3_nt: TGTGCCAGCAGCTTAGGAGTGATTGGGAACTACGAGCAGTACTTC
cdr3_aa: CASSLGVIGNYEQYF

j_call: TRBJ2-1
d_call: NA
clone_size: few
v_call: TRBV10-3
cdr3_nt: TGTGCCATCAATGGTAATGACAATGAGCAGTTCTTC
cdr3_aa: CAINGNDNEQFF

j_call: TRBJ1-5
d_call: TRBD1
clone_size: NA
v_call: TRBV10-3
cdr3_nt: TGTGCCATCACCAACACAGGGGAAGGGCCCCAGCATTTT
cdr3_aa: CAITNTGEGPQHF

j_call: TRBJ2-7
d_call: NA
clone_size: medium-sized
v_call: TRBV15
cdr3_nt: TGTGCCACCAGCCCAGGGTGGCTCGTGAACTTTAGCTCCTACGAGCAGTACTTC
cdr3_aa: CATSPGWLVNFSSYEQYF

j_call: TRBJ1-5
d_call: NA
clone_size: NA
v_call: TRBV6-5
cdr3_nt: TGTGCCAGCAGCCTTGTGGGTACTCAGCCCCAGCATTTT
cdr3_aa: CASSLVGTQPQHF

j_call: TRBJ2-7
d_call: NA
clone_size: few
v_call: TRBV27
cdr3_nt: TGTGCCAGCAGTTTAAGGGGCCACGAGCAGTACTTC
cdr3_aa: CASSLRGHEQYF

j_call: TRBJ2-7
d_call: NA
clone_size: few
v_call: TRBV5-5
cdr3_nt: TGTGCCAGCAGCTTGGAGGCGGACTACGAGCAGTACTTC
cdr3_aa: CASSLEADYEQYF

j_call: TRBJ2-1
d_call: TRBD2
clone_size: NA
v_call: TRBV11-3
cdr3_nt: TGTGCCAGCAGCTTCGGACTAGTCAATGAGCAGTTCTTC
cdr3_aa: CASSFGLVNEQFF

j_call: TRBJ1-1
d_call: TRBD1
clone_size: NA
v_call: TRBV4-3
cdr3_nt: TGCGCCAGCAGCCAAGGCCTGACAGGGATGAACACTGAAGCTTTCTTT
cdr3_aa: CASSQGLTGMNTEAFF

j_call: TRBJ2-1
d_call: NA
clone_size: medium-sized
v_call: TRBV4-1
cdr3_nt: TGCGCCAGCAGCCACCCGGACTCACGGAATGAGCAGTTCTTC
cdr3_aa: CASSHPDSRNEQFF

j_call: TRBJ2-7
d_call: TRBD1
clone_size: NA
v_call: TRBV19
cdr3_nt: TGTGCCAGTAAACAGAAGGACAGGGGGTCCTACGAGCAGTACTTC
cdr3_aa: CASKQKDRGSYEQYF

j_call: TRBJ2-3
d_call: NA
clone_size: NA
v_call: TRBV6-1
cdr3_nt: TGTGCCAGCAGTGACGCTAACCCCACAGATACGCAGTATTTT
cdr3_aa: CASSDANPTDTQYF

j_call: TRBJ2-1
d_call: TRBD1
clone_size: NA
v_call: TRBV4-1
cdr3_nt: TGCGCCAGCAGCCAAGATATGGGGACAGGGCGCTACAATGAGCAGTTCTTC
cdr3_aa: CASSQDMGTGRYNEQFF

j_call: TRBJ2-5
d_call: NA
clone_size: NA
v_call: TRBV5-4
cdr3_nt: TGTGCCAGCAGGCCCAGGGGTTGGGAGACCCAGTACTTC
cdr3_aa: CASRPRGWETQYF

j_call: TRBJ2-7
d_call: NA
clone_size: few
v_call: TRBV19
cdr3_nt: TGTGCCAGTAGTCCCAACTCCTACGAGCAGTACTTC
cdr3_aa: CASSPNSYEQYF

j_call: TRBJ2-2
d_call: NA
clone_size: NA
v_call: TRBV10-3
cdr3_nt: TGTGCCATCAGTGAGGCCCAGCAAAGCGGGGGGGAGCTGTTTTTT
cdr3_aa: CAISEAQQSGGELFF

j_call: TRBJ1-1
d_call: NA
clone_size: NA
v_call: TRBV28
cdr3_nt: TGTGCCAGCAGTCTCGGACTGCTCCTGTTCCGAGTGAACACTGAAGCTTTCTTT
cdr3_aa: CASSLGLLLFRVNTEAFF